Sequencing of this TCR beta chain was carried out in a study of CD8+CD57+ T cells in acquired aplastic anemia. Overall study findings and caveats: CD8+ Simpson's diversity did not differ significantly between patients and controls.

For CDR3 and TCR beta VDJ profiling, genomic DNA was the template used. Using its own MiXCR run on the reads, TCRdb lists one record per CDR3 protein. The data show 200,000 to 250,000 distinct CDR3 sequences, under 65% seen once. About this clonotype itself: Its specificity is not known.

This clonotype was obtained from a human donor in good health. Sequencing used sorted CD4+, CD8+, or CD8+CD57+ T cells (not recorded which) from PBMCs.

CDR3 amino acids: CASTRLHNSNQPQHF. The DNA for the CDR3 is TGTGCCAGTACTCGCCTCCATAATAGCAATCAGCCCCAGCATTTT. This sequence joins TRBV19 and TRBJ1-5, with D uncertain. V was cut by 7 bases and J by 0 bases, with 13 bases left in between. The CDR3 sequence is 15 residues long. Germline CDR1 reads LNHDA; CDR2 reads SQIVND (reference sequence).